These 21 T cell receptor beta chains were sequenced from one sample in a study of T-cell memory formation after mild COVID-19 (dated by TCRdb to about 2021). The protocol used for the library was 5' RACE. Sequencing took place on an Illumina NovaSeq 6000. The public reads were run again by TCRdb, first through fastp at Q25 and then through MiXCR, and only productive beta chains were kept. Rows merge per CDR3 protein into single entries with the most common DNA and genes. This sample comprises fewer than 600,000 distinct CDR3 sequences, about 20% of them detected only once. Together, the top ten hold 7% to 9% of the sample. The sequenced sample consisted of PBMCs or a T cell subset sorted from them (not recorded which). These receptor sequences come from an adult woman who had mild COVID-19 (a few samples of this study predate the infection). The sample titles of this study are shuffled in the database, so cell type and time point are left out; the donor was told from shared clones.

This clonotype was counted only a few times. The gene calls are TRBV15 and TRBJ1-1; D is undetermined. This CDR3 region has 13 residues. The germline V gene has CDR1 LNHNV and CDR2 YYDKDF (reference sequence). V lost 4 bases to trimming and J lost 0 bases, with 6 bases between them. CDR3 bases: TGTGCCACCAGCATGGCAATGAACACTGAAGCTTTCTTT. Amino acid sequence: CATSMAMNTEAFF. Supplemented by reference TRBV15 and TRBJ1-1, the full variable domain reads DAMVIQNPRYQVTQFGKPVTLSCSQTLNHNVMYWYQQKSSQAPKLLFHYYDKDFNNEADTPDNFQSRRPNTSFCFLDIRSPGLGDTAMYLCATSMAMNTEAFFGQGTRLTVV.

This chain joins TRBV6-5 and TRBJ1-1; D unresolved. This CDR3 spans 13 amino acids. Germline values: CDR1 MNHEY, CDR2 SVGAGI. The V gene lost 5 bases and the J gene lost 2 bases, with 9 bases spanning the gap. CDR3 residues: CASSNGVNTEAFF. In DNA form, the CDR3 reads TGTGCCAGCAGTAATGGGGTAAACACTGAAGCTTTCTTT.

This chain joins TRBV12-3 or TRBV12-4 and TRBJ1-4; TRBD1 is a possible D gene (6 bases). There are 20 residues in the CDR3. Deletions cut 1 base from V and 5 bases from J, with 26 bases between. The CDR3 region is CASSLGTAYSRARRNEKLFF. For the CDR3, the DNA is TGTGCCAGCAGTTTAGGGACAGCTTACTCCCGGGCCCGCCGAAATGAAAAACTGTTTTTT.

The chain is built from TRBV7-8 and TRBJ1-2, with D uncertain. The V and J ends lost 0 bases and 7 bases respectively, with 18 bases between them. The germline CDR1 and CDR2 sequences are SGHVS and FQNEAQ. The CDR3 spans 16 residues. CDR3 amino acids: CASSLARQPGWGGYTF. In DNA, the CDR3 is TGTGCCAGCAGCTTAGCGCGGCAGCCGGGGTGGGGTGGCTACACCTTC.

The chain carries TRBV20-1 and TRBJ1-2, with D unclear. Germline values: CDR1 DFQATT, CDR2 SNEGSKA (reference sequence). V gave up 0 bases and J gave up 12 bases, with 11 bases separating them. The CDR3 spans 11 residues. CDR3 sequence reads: CSARDPVRDTF. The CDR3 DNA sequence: TGCAGTGCTAGAGACCCTGTCCGGGACACCTTC.

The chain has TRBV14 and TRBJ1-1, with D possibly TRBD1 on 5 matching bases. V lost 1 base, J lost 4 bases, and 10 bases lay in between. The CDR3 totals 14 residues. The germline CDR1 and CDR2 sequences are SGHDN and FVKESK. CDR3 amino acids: CASSQAPGSTEAFF. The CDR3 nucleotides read TGTGCCAGCAGCCAAGCCCCAGGGAGCACTGAAGCTTTCTTT.

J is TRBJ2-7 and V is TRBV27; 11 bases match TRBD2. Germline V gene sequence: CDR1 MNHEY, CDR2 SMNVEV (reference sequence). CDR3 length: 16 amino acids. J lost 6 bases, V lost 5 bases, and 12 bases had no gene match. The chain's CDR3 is CASSLRLAGRGGEQYF. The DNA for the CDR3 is TGTGCCAGCAGTCTCCGACTAGCGGGAAGAGGGGGCGAGCAGTACTTC.

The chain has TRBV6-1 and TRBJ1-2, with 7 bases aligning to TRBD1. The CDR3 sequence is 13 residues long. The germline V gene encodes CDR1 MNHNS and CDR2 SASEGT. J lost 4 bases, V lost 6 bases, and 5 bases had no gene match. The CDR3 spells CASRLGQIYGYTF. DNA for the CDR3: TGTGCCAGCAGACTGGGACAGATCTATGGCTACACCTTC.

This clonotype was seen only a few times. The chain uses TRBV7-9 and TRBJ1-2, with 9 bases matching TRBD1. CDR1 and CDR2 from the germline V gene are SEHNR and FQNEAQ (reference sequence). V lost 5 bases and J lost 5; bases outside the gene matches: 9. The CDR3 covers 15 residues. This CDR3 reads CASSQNQDRGYGYTF. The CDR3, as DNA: TGTGCCAGCAGCCAAAACCAGGACAGGGGATATGGCTACACCTTC.

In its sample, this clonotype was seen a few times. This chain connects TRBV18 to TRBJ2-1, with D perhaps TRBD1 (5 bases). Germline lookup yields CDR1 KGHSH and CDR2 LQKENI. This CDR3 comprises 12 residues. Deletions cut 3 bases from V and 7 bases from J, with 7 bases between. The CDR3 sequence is CASSPNRNEQFF. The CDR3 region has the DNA TGTGCCAGCTCACCCAACAGGAATGAGCAGTTCTTC.

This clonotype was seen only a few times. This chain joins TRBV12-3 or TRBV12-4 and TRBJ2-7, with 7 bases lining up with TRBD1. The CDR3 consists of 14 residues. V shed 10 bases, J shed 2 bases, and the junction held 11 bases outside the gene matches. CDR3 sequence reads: CAIPTYRGTYEQYF. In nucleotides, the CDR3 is TGTGCCATCCCGACCTACAGGGGTACCTACGAGCAGTACTTC.

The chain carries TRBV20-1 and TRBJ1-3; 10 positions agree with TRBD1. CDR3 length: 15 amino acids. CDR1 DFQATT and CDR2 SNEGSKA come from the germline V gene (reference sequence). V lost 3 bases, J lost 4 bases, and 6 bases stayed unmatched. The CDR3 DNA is TGCAGTGCTAGCCCCGGGACAGGGGCAGGAAACACCATATATTTT. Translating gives CSASPGTGAGNTIYF.

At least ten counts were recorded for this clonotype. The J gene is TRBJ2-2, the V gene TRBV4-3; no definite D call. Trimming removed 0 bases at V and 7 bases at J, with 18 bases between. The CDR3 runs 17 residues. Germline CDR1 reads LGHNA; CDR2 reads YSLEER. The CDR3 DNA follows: TGCGCCAGCAGCCAAGATCTATCCAGCGCCCGTGGCGGGGAGCTGTTTTTT. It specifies CASSQDLSSARGGELFF.

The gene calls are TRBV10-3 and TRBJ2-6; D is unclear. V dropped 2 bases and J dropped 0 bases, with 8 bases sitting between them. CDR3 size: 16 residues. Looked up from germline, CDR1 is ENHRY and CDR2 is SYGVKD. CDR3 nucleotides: TGTGCCATCAGTGAGATGGGGTCCTCTGGGGCCAACGTCCTGACTTTC. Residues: CAISEMGSSGANVLTF.

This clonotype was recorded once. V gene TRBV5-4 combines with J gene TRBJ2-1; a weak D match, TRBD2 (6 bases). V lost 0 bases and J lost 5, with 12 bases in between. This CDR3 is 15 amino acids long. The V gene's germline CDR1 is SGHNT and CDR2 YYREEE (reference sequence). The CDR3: CASSLAEGEDNEQFF. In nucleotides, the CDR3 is TGTGCCAGCAGCTTGGCCGAAGGGGAGGACAATGAGCAGTTCTTC.

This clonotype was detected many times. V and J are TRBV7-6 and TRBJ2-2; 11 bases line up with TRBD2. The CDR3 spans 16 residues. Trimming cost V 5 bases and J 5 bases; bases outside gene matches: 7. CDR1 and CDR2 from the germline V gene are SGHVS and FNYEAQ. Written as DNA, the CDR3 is TGTGCCAGCAGCCGAATTAGCGGGAGGGGGACCGGGGAGCTGTTTTTT. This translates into CASSRISGRGTGELFF.

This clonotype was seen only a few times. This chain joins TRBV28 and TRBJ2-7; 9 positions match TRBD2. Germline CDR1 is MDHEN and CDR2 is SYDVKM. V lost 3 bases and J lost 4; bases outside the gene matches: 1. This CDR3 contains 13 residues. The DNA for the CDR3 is TGTGCCAGCAGTTTCCTAGCGGGGTACGAGCAGTACTTC. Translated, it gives CASSFLAGYEQYF.

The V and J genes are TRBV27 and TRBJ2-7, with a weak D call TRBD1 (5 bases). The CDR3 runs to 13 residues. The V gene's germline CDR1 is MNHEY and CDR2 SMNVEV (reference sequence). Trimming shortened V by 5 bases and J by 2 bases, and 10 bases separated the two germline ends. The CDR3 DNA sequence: TGTGCCAGCAGTATCAGGGTCCCCTACGAGCAGTACTTC. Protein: CASSIRVPYEQYF.

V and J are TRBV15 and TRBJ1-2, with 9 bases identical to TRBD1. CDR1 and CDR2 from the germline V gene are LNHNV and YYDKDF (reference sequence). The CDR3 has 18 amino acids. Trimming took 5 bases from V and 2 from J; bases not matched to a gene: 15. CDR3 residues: CATSGVSDGQGTNYGYTF. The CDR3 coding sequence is TGTGCCACCAGCGGAGTATCGGATGGACAGGGGACAAACTATGGCTACACCTTC.

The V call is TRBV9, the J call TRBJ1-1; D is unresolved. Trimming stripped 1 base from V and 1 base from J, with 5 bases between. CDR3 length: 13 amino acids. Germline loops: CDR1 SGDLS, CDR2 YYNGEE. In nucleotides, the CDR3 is TGTGCCAGCAGCGTATATGGGAACACTGAAGCTTTCTTT. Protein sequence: CASSVYGNTEAFF.

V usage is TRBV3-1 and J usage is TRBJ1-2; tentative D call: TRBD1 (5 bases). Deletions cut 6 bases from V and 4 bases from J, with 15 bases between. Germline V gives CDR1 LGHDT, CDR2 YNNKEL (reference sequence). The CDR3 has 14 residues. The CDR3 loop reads CASSPAGTGYGYTF. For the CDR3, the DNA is TGTGCCAGCAGTCCAGCGGGGACCGGCTATGGCTACACCTTC.